The 14 T cell receptor beta chains reported below all come from one sample, sequenced in a study of shared clonotypes between healthy human individuals. Profiling relied on immunoSEQ multiplex PCR, and the TCRdb table lists in-frame clones only, not all of them. The table has 2 million to 2.5 million clones, roughly 94% seen once. Sequencing was carried out using naive CD4+ T cells sorted from blood. Stated subset: CD45RA+ positively selected. The receptors derive from a young man in good health.

The chain joins TRBV9 to TRBJ2-1; 8 nucleotides line up with TRBD1. CDR1 is SGDLS and CDR2 is YYNGEE in the germline V gene. The junction had 13 bases not matched to a gene; V was cut back by 0 bases and J by 8 bases. The CDR3 runs 17 residues. The DNA for the CDR3 is TGTGCCAGCAGCGTAGCTCCCGGACAGGGTGTTAGAGATGAGCAGTTCTTC. Its protein product is CASSVAPGQGVRDEQFF.

The chain is built from TRBV9 and TRBJ2-1; 7 bases agree with TRBD2. The V gene's germline CDR1 is SGDLS and CDR2 YYNGEE. The ends lost 4 bases at V and 4 bases at J; junction bases unmatched: 8. This CDR3 is 15 amino acids long. CDR3 nucleotides: TGTGCCAGCAGCTTCCAGCGGGAACCGTACAATGAGCAGTTCTTC. It yields the protein CASSFQREPYNEQFF. The full variable domain, with the rest looked up from reference TRBV9 and TRBJ2-1, is DSGVTQTPKHLITATGQRVTLRCSPRSGDLSVYWYQQSLDQGLQFLIQYYNGEERAKGNILERFSAQQFPDLHSELNLSSLELGDSALYFCASSFQREPYNEQFFGPGTRLTVL.

The chain combines TRBV10-3 with TRBJ1-2; the D gene is possibly TRBD1 (6 bases). Germline V gene data show CDR1 as ENHRY and CDR2 as SYGVKD. Trimming removed 3 bases at V and 3 bases at J, with 14 bases between. The CDR3 totals 15 residues. DNA of the CDR3: TGTGCCATCAGTGACCAGGGGACAAGCGACTATGGCTACACCTTC. Encoded protein: CAISDQGTSDYGYTF.

The chain carries TRBV30 and TRBJ2-7; D could derive from TRBD1 or TRBD2 (5 bases each). V lost 0 bases to trimming and J lost 3 bases, with 6 bases between them. Germline CDR1 and CDR2: GTSNPN and SVGIG (reference sequence). The CDR3 runs 12 residues. Here the CDR3 DNA reads TGTGCCTGGAGTGTGGGGGACTACGAGCAGTACTTC. Amino acids: CAWSVGDYEQYF.

The chain couples TRBV5-1 to TRBJ1-6, with 9 bases that match TRBD1. This CDR3 spans 16 amino acids. Trimming cost V 4 bases and J 7 bases; bases outside gene matches: 9. Germline-derived CDR1 and CDR2 are SGHRS and YFSETQ. The CDR3 reads CASSVGQGLGNSPLHF. For the CDR3, the DNA is TGCGCCAGCAGCGTGGGACAGGGTCTGGGGAATTCACCCCTCCACTTT.

This chain's CDR3 is CSVAHTENYGYTF. As DNA, the CDR3 is TGCAGCGTTGCCCACACAGAGAACTATGGCTACACCTTC. J is TRBJ1-2 and V is TRBV29-1; D not certain. This CDR3 is built from 13 residues. V lost 4 bases to trimming and J lost 2 bases, with 11 bases between them. Germline V lookup: CDR1 SQVTM, CDR2 ANQGSEA.

This chain links TRBV19 with TRBJ1-2; 7 positions agree with TRBD1. Germline values: CDR1 LNHDA, CDR2 SQIVND (reference sequence). V gave up 2 bases and J gave up 4 bases; unmatched junction bases: 10. The CDR3 spans 16 residues. The CDR3 loop reads CASSILTPGQSYGYTF. The CDR3 DNA follows: TGTGCCAGTAGTATACTTACCCCGGGACAGAGCTATGGCTACACCTTC.

The chain joins TRBV6-6 to TRBJ1-4; maybe TRBD1 (6 bases). The CDR3 spans 13 residues. V was trimmed by 6 bases and J by 10 bases, leaving 15 bases between them. Germline CDR1 and CDR2: MNHNY and SVGAGI (reference sequence). The CDR3 spells CASRRQEGTKLFF. The CDR3 bases are TGTGCCAGCAGGCGACAGGAGGGAACAAAACTGTTTTTT.

This clone was seen just once. The chain's CDR3 is CASSYSTGPDTQYF. In DNA, the CDR3 is TGTGCCAGCAGTTACTCGACAGGGCCGGATACGCAGTATTTT. The chain recombines TRBV6-5 with TRBJ2-3, with 7 bases identical to TRBD1. Trimming at V came to 0 bases and at J to 6 bases, leaving 3 bases not matched to a gene. Germline assignment: CDR1 MNHEY and CDR2 SVGAGI. CDR3 length: 14 residues.

The gene calls are TRBV2 and TRBJ1-6, with D unclear. This CDR3 contains 13 residues. The V gene's germline CDR1 is SNHLY and CDR2 FYNNEI. Trimming took 8 bases from V and 5 from J, leaving 10 bases between them. CDR3 sequence (DNA): TGTGCCAGCGCAGGTCAAAATAATTCACCCCTCCACTTT. This sequence encodes CASAGQNNSPLHF.

The chain has TRBV5-6 and TRBJ2-5; 12 nucleotides match TRBD2. The CDR3 runs 17 residues. Trimming at V came to 1 base and at J to 0 bases, leaving 4 bases not matched to a gene. The germline V gene encodes CDR1 SGHDT and CDR2 YYEEEE. CDR3 nucleotides: TGTGCCAGCAGCTTGTGGACTAGCGGGGTGTACCAAGAGACCCAGTACTTC. As protein: CASSLWTSGVYQETQYF.

The V call is TRBV6-6, the J call TRBJ1-3, with D tentatively TRBD1 (5 bases). CDR1 and CDR2 from the germline V gene are MNHNY and SVGAGI (reference sequence). The CDR3 sequence is 15 residues long. Trimming took off 0 bases at V and 0 bases at J, with 6 bases between the two ends. The CDR3 DNA sequence: TGTGCCAGCAGTTACTCGACAGCCTCTGGAAACACCATATATTTT. As protein: CASSYSTASGNTIYF.

This clone was observed a handful of times. For the CDR3, the DNA is TGTGCCAGCAGTTTACGCGGCTACACCTTC. Its translation: CASSLRGYTF. This chain joins TRBV6-8 and TRBJ1-2; D uncertain. The CDR3 runs 10 residues. Germline assignment: CDR1 MNHGY and CDR2 SAAAGT. The V gene lost 4 bases and the J gene lost 8 bases, with 5 bases spanning the gap.

The sample holds one count of this clone. The rearrangement links TRBV5-4 to TRBJ2-2, with TRBD1 identical over 7 bases. J gave up 2 bases and V 6 bases, and 13 bases lay outside the gene matches. This CDR3 has 17 amino acids. Germline V lookup: CDR1 SGHNT, CDR2 YYREEE (reference sequence). The CDR3 nucleotides are TGTGCCAGCAATCGGATCAGGGGGTTATTAAACACCGGGGAGCTGTTTTTT. It codes for CASNRIRGLLNTGELFF.